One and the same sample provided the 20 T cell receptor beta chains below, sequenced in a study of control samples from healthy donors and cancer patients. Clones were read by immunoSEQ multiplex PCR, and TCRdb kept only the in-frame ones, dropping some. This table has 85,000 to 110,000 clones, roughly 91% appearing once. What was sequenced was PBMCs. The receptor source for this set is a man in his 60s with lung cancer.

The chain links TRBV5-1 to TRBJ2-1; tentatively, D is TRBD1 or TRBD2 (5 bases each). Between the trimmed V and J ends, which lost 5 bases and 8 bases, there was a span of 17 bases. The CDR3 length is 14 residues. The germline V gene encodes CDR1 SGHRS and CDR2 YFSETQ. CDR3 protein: CASSTTTGGYEQFF. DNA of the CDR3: TGCGCCAGCAGTACTACCACTGGGGGATATGAGCAGTTCTTC.

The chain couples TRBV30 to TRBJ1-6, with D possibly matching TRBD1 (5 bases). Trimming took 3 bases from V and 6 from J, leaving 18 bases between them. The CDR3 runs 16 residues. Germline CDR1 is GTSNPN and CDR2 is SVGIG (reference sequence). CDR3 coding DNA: TGTGCCTGGAGGAGGGGCCCGAATCGAAGTAATTCACCCCTCCACTTT. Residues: CAWRRGPNRSNSPLHF.

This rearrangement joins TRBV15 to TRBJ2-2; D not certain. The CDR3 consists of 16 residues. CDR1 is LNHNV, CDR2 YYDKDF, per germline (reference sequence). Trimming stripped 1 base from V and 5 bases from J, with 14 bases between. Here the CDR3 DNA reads TGTGCCACCAGCAGAGCCCGACGGAGTGGGACCGGGGAGCTGTTTTTT. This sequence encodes CATSRARRSGTGELFF.

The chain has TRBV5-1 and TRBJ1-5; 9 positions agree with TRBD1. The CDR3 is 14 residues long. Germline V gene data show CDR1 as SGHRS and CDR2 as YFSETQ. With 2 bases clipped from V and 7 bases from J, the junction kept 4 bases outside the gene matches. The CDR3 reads CASSLQGAGQPQHF. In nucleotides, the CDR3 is TGCGCCAGCAGCTTACAGGGGGCAGGGCAGCCCCAGCATTTT.

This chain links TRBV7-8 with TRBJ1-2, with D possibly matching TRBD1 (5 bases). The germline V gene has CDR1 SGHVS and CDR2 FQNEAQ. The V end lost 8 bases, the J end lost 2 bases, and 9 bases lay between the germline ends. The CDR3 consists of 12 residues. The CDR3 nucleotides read TGTGCCAGCGGGGACTACAACTATGGCTACACCTTC. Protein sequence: CASGDYNYGYTF.

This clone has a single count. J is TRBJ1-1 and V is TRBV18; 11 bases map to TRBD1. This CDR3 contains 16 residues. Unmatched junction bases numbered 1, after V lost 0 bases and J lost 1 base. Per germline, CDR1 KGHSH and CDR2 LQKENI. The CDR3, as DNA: TGTGCCAGCTCACCACCGGGACAGGGGGGGAACACTGAAGCTTTCTTT. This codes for CASSPPGQGGNTEAFF.

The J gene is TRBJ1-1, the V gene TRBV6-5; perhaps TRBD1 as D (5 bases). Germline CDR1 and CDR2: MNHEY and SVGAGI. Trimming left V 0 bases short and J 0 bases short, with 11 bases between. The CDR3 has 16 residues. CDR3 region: CASSYSKRDLNTEAFF. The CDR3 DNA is TGTGCCAGCAGTTACTCGAAACGGGACCTGAACACTGAAGCTTTCTTT.

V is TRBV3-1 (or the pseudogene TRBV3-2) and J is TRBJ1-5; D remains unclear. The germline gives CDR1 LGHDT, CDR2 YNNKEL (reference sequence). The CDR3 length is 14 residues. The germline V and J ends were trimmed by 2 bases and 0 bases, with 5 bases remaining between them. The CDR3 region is CASSQLGSNQPQHF. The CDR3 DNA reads TGTGCCAGCAGCCAACTGGGTAGCAATCAGCCCCAGCATTTT.

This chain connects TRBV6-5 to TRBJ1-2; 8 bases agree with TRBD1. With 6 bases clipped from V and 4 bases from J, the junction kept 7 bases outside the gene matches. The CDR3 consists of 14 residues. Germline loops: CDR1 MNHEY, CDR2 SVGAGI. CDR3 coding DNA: TGTGCCAGCAGGGGGCCAACAGGGGGCTATGGCTACACCTTC. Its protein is CASRGPTGGYGYTF.

CDR3 sequence (DNA): TGCGCCAGCAGCCCGGCGACAGCCCCCATGAACACTGAAGCTTTCTTT. Encoded protein: CASSPATAPMNTEAFF. The chain has TRBV5-1 and TRBJ1-1, with D possibly matching TRBD1 (5 bases). V was clipped by 4 bases and J by 0 bases, with 16 bases between them. Looked up from germline, CDR1 is SGHRS and CDR2 is YFSETQ. CDR3 length: 16 residues. The full variable domain, completed using reference TRBV5-1 and TRBJ1-1, is KAGVTQTPRYLIKTRGQQVTLSCSPISGHRSVSWYQQTPGQGLQFLFEYFSETQRNKGNFPGRFSGRQFSNSRSEMNVSTLELGDSALYLCASSPATAPMNTEAFFGQGTRLTVV.

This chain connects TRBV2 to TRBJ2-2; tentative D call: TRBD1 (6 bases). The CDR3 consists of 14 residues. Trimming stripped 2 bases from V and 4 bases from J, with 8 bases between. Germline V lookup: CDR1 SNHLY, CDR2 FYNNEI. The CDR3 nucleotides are TGTGCCAGCAGTGAAACAGGGAGCACCGGGGAGCTGTTTTTT. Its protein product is CASSETGSTGELFF.

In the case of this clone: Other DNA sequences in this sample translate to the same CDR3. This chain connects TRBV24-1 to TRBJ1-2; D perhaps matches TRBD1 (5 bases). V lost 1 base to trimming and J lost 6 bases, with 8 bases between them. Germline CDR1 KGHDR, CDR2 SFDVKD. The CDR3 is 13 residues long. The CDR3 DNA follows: TGTGCCACCAGTGATTTTCGGGGGAATGGCTACACCTTC. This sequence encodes CATSDFRGNGYTF.

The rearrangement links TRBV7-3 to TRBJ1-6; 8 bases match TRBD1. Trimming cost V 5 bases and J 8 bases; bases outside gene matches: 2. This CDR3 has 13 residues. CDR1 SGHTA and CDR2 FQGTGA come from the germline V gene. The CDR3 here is CASSTDRDSPLHF. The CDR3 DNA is TGTGCCAGCAGCACGGACAGGGATTCACCCCTCCACTTT.

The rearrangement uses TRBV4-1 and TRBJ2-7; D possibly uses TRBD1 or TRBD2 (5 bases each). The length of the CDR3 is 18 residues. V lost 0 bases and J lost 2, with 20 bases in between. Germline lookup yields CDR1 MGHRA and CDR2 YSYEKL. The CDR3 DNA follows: TGCGCCAGCAGCCAAGAGCCCCACCTCGGGGACGTCACCTACGAGCAGTACTTC. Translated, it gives CASSQEPHLGDVTYEQYF.

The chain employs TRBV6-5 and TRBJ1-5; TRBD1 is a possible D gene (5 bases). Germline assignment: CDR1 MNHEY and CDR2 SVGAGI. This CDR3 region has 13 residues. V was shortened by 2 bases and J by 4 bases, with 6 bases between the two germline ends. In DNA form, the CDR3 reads TGTGCCAGCAGTTACGGGGGAAATCAGCCCCAGCATTTT. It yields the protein CASSYGGNQPQHF.

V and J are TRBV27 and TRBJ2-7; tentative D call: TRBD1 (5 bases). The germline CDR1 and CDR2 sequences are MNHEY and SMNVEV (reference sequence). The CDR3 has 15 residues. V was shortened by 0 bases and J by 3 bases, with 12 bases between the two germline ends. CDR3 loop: CASSLSHDSIYEQYF. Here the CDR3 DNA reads TGTGCCAGCAGTTTATCCCACGACAGTATCTACGAGCAGTACTTC.

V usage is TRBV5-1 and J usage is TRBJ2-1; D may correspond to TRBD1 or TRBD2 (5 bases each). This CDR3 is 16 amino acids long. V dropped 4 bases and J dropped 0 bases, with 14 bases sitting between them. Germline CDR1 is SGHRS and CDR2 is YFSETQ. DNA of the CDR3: TGCGCCAGCAGCCTCCTGGGGGATAGCTCCTACAATGAGCAGTTCTTC. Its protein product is CASSLLGDSSYNEQFF.

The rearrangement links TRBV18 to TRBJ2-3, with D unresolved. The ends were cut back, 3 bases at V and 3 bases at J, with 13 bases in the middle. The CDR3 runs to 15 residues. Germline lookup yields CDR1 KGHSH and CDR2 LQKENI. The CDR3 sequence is CASSPYTVGTDTQYF. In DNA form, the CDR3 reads TGTGCCAGCTCACCTTATACAGTGGGGACAGATACGCAGTATTTT.

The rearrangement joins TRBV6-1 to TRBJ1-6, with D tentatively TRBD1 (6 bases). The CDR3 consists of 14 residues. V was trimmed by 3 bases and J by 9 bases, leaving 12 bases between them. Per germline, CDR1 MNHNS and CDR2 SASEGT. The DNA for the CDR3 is TGTGCCAGCAGTGACGCGGGGGCGGTTTCACCCCTCCACTTT. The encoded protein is CASSDAGAVSPLHF.

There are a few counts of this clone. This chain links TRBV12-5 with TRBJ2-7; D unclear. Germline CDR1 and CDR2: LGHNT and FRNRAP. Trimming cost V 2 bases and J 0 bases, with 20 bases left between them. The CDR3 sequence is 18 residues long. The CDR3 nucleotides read TGTGCTAGTGGTTTGACTGCCGACGGTGTGTTGAGCTCCTACGAGCAGTACGTC. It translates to CASGLTADGVLSSYEQYV.